This paragraph covers one T cell receptor beta chain sequence. The CDR3 length is 13 residues. The germline V gene encodes CDR1 KGHSH and CDR2 LQKENI. Trimming pared 3 bases from V and 3 bases from J, leaving 6 bases between. This entry belongs to a study of shared clonotypes between healthy human individuals. This table comes from immunoSEQ multiplex PCR, and its TCRdb copy is limited to in-frame clones, with some not included. The repertoire includes over 2 million clones, 85% to 95% of them detected once, and about 0.13% sits in the top ten. The sequencing input was naive CD4+ T cells sorted from blood. This sample's subset: CD45RA+ positively selected. This TCR was sampled from a man between 18 and 35 years old in good health. The V and J genes are TRBV18 and TRBJ2-1; weak D call: TRBD2 (5 bases). CDR3 sequence reads: CASSPTSYNEQFF. For the CDR3, the DNA is TGTGCCAGCTCACCCACTAGCTACAATGAGCAGTTCTTC.